This T cell receptor beta chain was found in a study of T cells in Graves' hyperthyroidism and ophthalmopathy. Study summary: Blood was drawn when the patient was first diagnosed and still untreated. Study results and caveats: Most thyroid clonotypes that were expanded above 0.001 also turned up in blood.

This clonotype was seen many times. What it binds is unknown. PBMCs stemmed from approximately 9.1 ml fresh peripheral blood. V dropped 4 bases and J dropped 8; count of bases not matched to a gene: 12. CDR3 length: 17 amino acids. Germline CDR1 and CDR2: SGDLS and YYNGEE. The investigators amplified TCR beta CDR3 regions from RNA transcripts. Primed by the HTBI set, a first-round RT-PCR was run on the TCR CDR3. MiXCR, applied by TCRdb to the multiplex PCR reads, yields one record per CDR3 protein. The sample records 340,000 or so distinct CDR3 sequences, approximately 15% being singletons. The chain employs TRBV9 and TRBJ2-1, with TRBD2 matching over 13 bases. This clonotype originated in a man between 25 and 39 years old with Graves' hyperthyroidism. The sequenced sample was blood. The CDR3: CASSPPPGLAGIDEQFF. The CDR3 DNA sequence: TGTGCCAGCAGCCCACCCCCGGGACTAGCGGGGATTGATGAGCAGTTCTTC.